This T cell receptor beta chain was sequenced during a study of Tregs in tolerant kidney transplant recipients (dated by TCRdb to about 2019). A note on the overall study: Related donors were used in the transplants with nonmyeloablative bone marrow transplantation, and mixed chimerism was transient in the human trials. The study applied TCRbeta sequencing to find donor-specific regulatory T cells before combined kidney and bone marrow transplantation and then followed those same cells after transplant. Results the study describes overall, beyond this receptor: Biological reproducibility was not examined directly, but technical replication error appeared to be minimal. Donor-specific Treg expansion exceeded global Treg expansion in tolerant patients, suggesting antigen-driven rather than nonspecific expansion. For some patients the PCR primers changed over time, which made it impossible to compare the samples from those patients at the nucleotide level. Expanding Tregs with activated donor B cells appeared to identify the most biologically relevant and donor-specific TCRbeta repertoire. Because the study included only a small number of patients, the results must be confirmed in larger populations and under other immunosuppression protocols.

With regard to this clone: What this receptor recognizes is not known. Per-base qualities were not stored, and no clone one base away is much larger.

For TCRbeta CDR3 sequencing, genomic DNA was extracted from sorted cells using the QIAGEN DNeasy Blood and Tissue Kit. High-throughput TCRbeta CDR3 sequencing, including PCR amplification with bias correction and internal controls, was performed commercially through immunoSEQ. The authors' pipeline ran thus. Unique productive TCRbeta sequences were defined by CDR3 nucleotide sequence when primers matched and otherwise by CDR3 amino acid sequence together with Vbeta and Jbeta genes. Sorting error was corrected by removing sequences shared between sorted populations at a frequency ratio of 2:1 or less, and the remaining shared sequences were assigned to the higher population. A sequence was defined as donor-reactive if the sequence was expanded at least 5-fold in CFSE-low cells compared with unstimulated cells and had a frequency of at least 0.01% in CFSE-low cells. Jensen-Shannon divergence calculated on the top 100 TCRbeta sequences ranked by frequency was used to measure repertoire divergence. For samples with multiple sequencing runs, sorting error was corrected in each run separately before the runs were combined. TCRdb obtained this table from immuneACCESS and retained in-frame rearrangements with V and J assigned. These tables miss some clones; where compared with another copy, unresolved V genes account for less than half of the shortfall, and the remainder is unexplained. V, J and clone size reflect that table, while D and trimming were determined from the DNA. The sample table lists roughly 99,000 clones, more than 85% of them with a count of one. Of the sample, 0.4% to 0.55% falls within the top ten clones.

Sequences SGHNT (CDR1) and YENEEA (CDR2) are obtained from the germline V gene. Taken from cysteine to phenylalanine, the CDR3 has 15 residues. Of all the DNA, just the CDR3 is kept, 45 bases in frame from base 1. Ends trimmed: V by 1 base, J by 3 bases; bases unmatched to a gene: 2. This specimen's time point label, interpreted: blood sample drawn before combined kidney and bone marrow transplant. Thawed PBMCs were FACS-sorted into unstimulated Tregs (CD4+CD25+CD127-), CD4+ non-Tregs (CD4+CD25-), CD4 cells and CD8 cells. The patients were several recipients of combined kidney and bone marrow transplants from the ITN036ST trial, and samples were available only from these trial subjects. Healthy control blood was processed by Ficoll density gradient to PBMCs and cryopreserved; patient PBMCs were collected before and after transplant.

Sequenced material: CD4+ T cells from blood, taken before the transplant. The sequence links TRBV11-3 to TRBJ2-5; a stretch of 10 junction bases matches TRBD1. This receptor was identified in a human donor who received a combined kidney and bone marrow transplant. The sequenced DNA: TGTGCCAGCAGCTTAGTTGGGACAGGGGAAGAGACCCAGTACTTC. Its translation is CASSLVGTGEETQYF.